This passage covers 24 T cell receptor beta chains from one sample sequenced in a study of blood T cells in healthy people across ages. Then a second PCR, running roughly 7 to 11 cycles, was carried out with a sample-barcoded 5' primer and a J-beta primer mix. Via MiXCR, TCRdb re-called the 5' RACE reads, giving one row per CDR3 protein. The table records hundreds of thousands of distinct CDR3 sequences, 40% to 55% of them present only once. What was sequenced was blood. The receptors shown here come from a man older than 75 in good health.

This clonotype has just a few counts. This rearrangement joins TRBV20-1 to TRBJ1-5, with D possibly matching TRBD1 (5 bases). V shed 2 bases and J shed 3 bases, with 17 bases lying between them. The germline CDR1 and CDR2 sequences are DFQATT and SNEGSKA (reference sequence). This CDR3 region has 16 residues. The CDR3 sequence: CSARNVLEGYNQPQHF. Written as DNA, the CDR3 is TGCAGTGCTAGAAATGTCCTGGAGGGGTACAATCAGCCCCAGCATTTT.

With respect to this clonotype: A much more abundant neighbour one base away suggests this may be a read error. The chain is built from TRBV6-5 and TRBJ1-2; D is possibly TRBD1 (5 bases). The CDR3 extends over 13 amino acids. Looked up from germline, CDR1 is MNHEY and CDR2 is SVGAGI. In DNA form, the CDR3 reads TGTACCAGCAGTTATTCCAGGGCCTATGGCTACACCTTC. Amino acids: CTSSYSRAYGYTF.

The chain joins TRBV7-8 to TRBJ1-5; 7 bases agree with TRBD1. The CDR3 is made up of 13 amino acids. Germline V lookup: CDR1 SGHVS, CDR2 FQNEAQ. The V and J ends lost 7 bases and 4 bases, in that order; junction bases with no gene match: 4. The CDR3 DNA follows: TGTGCCAGCACCCGGGACAGTAATCAGCCCCAGCATTTT. Encoded protein: CASTRDSNQPQHF.

The rearrangement uses TRBV24-1 and TRBJ2-3, with 8 positions matching TRBD2. Germline V gene data show CDR1 as KGHDR and CDR2 as SFDVKD. The CDR3 spans 14 residues. V lost 5 bases, J lost 3 bases, and 3 bases stayed unmatched. The CDR3 spells CATSGSGGTDTQYF. The CDR3 DNA sequence: TGTGCCACCAGTGGCAGCGGGGGAACAGATACGCAGTATTTT.

This clonotype turned up a few times. The chain combines TRBV4-3 with TRBJ2-7; the D gene is possibly TRBD1 (5 bases). The CDR3 is 14 residues long. Germline V CDR1 and CDR2: LGHNA, YSLEER. V lost 0 bases to trimming and J lost 3 bases, with 9 bases between them. CDR3 region: CASSQDHDSYEQYF. In DNA, the CDR3 is TGCGCCAGCAGCCAAGATCACGACAGCTACGAGCAGTACTTC.

The chain couples TRBV7-8 to TRBJ2-4; 9 nucleotides line up with TRBD1. The end of the DNA fits TRBJ2-7 better, so the J call may be wrong. The CDR3 consists of 14 residues. The germline gives CDR1 SGHVS, CDR2 FQNEAQ. This CDR3 reads CASSLADRGHEQYF. The CDR3 DNA is TGTGCCAGCAGCTTAGCGGACAGGGGCCACGAGCAGTACTTC.

This clonotype is a singleton in its sample. This chain connects TRBV29-1 to TRBJ2-2; 10 nucleotides agree with TRBD2. Germline CDR1 is SQVTM and CDR2 is ANQGSEA. The CDR3 length is 14 residues. V lost 2 bases to trimming and J lost 7 bases; unmatched junction nucleotides: 4. CDR3 DNA sequence: TGCAGCGTTGAACCTAGCGGGAGATACGGGGAGCTGTTTTTT. Amino acid sequence: CSVEPSGRYGELFF.

This clonotype occurred a few times. The chain joins TRBV7-2 to TRBJ2-3; 10 bases match TRBD1. J gave up 7 bases and V 5 bases, and 9 bases lay outside the gene matches. The CDR3 is 15 amino acids. Germline values: CDR1 SGHTA, CDR2 FQGNSA. The CDR3 region is CASSGGQGDPYTQYF. The CDR3 bases are TGTGCCAGCAGCGGAGGACAGGGGGACCCCTATACGCAGTATTTT.

This clonotype was seen only a few times. J is TRBJ1-5 and V is TRBV7-2, with 12 bases fitting TRBD1. The germline V gene encodes CDR1 SGHTA and CDR2 FQGNSA. CDR3 length: 18 residues. The J segment lost 7 bases and the V segment lost 5 bases, leaving 15 bases of the junction unmatched. The CDR3 loop reads CASSIMAPGQGAGQPQHF. CDR3 bases: TGTGCCAGCAGCATTATGGCACCGGGACAGGGGGCCGGCCAGCCCCAGCATTTT.

This clonotype was observed a few times. This chain links TRBV7-9 with TRBJ1-4, with D possibly TRBD1 on 6 matching bases. Germline V gene data show CDR1 as SEHNR and CDR2 as FQNEAQ (reference sequence). The CDR3 runs 13 residues. With 5 bases removed from V and 8 bases from J, the gap between germline ends came to 12 bases. CDR3 DNA: TGTGCCAGCAGCCCACCGCAGGGGGAAAAACTGTTTTTT. It specifies CASSPPQGEKLFF.

A few counts support this clonotype. The rearrangement uses TRBV28 and TRBJ2-3; 7 nucleotides align to TRBD2. The CDR3 spans 15 residues. Germline assignment: CDR1 MDHEN and CDR2 SYDVKM. With V trimmed by 3 bases and J by 6 bases, 9 bases remained unmatched. The CDR3: CASSFPAGWADTQYF. The CDR3 DNA sequence: TGTGCCAGCAGTTTCCCAGCGGGATGGGCTGATACGCAGTATTTT.

This clonotype is a singleton in its sample. The chain employs TRBV20-1 and TRBJ2-3, with a tentative D call TRBD2 (6 bases). The V gene lost 1 base and the J gene lost 6 bases, with 14 bases spanning the gap. The CDR3 length is 14 residues. Germline lookup yields CDR1 DFQATT and CDR2 SNEGSKA (reference sequence). The CDR3 sequence is CSARVGAGWDTQYF. CDR3 nucleotide sequence: TGCAGTGCTAGAGTCGGGGCGGGGTGGGATACGCAGTATTTT.

Turning to this clonotype: At one of its ends the junction is not consistent with the germline gene, which may arise from a read error. The chain couples TRBV9 to TRBJ2-7, with 7 bases aligning to TRBD1. The CDR3 has 14 amino acids. Germline-derived CDR1 and CDR2 are SGDLS and YYNGEE. CDR3 protein: CANSKTGQEYEQYF. The CDR3 nucleotides read TGTGCCAACAGCAAGACTGGACAGGAATACGAGCAGTACTTC.

This clonotype was seen a few times. The chain carries TRBV5-1 and TRBJ1-1; 9 bases align to TRBD1. The CDR3 totals 15 residues. V shed 4 bases and J 5 bases; nucleotides not matched to a gene: 9. Germline V gene lookup returns CDR1 SGHRS and CDR2 YFSETQ. The CDR3 spells CASSTSGTGRTEAFF. The CDR3 DNA reads TGCGCCAGCAGCACCTCCGGGACAGGGCGGACTGAAGCTTTCTTT. Full variable domain (rest looked up from reference TRBV5-1 and TRBJ1-1): KAGVTQTPRYLIKTRGQQVTLSCSPISGHRSVSWYQQTPGQGLQFLFEYFSETQRNKGNFPGRFSGRQFSNSRSEMNVSTLELGDSALYLCASSTSGTGRTEAFFGQGTRLTVV.

In DNA, the CDR3 is TGTGCCATCAGTCCGTCCGATAGCAATCAGCCCCAGCATTTT. Encoded protein: CAISPSDSNQPQHF. This chain uses TRBV10-3 with TRBJ1-5; D is uncertain. This CDR3 comprises 14 residues. V was clipped by 5 bases and J by 0 bases, with 8 bases between them. Looked up from germline, CDR1 is ENHRY and CDR2 is SYGVKD.

A few counts support this clonotype. The CDR3 sequence is CASSQDHTLNSGANVLTF. Written as DNA, the CDR3 is TGCGCCAGCAGCCAAGATCACACTTTAAACTCTGGGGCCAACGTCCTGACTTTC. This chain joins TRBV4-3 and TRBJ2-6; unclear D gene. Germline lookup yields CDR1 LGHNA and CDR2 YSLEER. The ends were cut back, 0 bases at V and 0 bases at J, with 12 bases in the middle. This CDR3 comprises 18 residues.

The genes are TRBV7-6 and TRBJ2-7, with D hard to call. In germline, CDR1 is SGHVS, CDR2 FNYEAQ. The CDR3 is made up of 17 amino acids. The ends were cut back, 5 bases at V and 0 bases at J, with 20 bases in the middle. The CDR3 bases are TGTGCCAGCAGCCCTATCCCCAGAGGCCATAGCTCCTACGAGCAGTACTTC. Translated: CASSPIPRGHSSYEQYF.

A word on this clonotype: One end of the junction fails to match germline, which may point to a read error. The rearrangement uses TRBV28 and TRBJ2-1; no clear D gene. Germline V CDR1 and CDR2: MDHEN, SYDVKM. The CDR3 length is 15 residues. This chain's CDR3 is CAGSSPLVPYNEQFF. The CDR3 DNA follows: TGTGCCGGCAGTTCTCCCCTAGTCCCATACAATGAGCAGTTCTTC.

The chain joins TRBV5-1 to TRBJ2-1; D might be TRBD1 or TRBD2, each matching 5 bases. The CDR3 covers 13 residues. From germline, CDR1 is SGHRS and CDR2 YFSETQ. Trimming took off 6 bases at V and 9 bases at J, with 16 bases between the two ends. CDR3: CASTKLVGTEQFF. CDR3 coding DNA: TGCGCCAGCACCAAGCTTGTGGGGACTGAGCAGTTCTTC. Using reference TRBV5-1 and TRBJ2-1 for the parts outside the CDR3, the full variable domain is KAGVTQTPRYLIKTRGQQVTLSCSPISGHRSVSWYQQTPGQGLQFLFEYFSETQRNKGNFPGRFSGRQFSNSRSEMNVSTLELGDSALYLCASTKLVGTEQFFGPGTRLTVL.

The genes are TRBV20-1 and TRBJ2-3; TRBD1 aligns across 11 bases. The trim removed 1 base at V and 7 bases at J, leaving 10 bases unmatched. Germline V gene sequence: CDR1 DFQATT, CDR2 SNEGSKA (reference sequence). This CDR3 comprises 16 residues. For the CDR3, the DNA is TGCAGTGCTAGAGGCCCCGGGACAGGGGGAAGGTATACGCAGTATTTT. It translates to CSARGPGTGGRYTQYF.

V gene TRBV28 combines with J gene TRBJ1-5; 8 bases map to TRBD1. Per germline, CDR1 MDHEN and CDR2 SYDVKM. CDR3 size: 17 residues. The J segment lost 1 base and the V segment lost 4 bases, leaving 9 bases of the junction unmatched. DNA of the CDR3: TGTGCCAGCAGTTCCGCCGGGACAGGAGGAAGCAATCAGCCCCAGCATTTT. Translating gives CASSSAGTGGSNQPQHF.

The chain employs TRBV6-6 and TRBJ2-4, with 10 bases lining up with TRBD2. CDR3 length: 16 residues. Losses at the gene ends were 2 bases for V and 6 bases for J; bases not matched to a gene: 7. Germline V gene sequence: CDR1 MNHNY, CDR2 SVGAGI (reference sequence). The CDR3 DNA follows: TGTGCCAGCAGTTACCCCCTAGCGGGAGCAGGAAACATTCAGTACTTC. Its translation: CASSYPLAGAGNIQYF.

This clonotype was detected a few times. J is TRBJ2-7 and V is TRBV7-2, with TRBD1 identical over 8 bases. V lost 2 bases and J lost 2; bases outside the gene matches: 5. The CDR3 sequence is 15 residues long. Germline loops: CDR1 SGHTA, CDR2 FQGNSA. As DNA, the CDR3 is TGTGCCAGCAGCTTATCGGGACAGGCAACCTACGAGCAGTACTTC. As protein: CASSLSGQATYEQYF.

The chain combines TRBV3-1 with TRBJ2-3; maybe TRBD1 (5 bases). Trimming cost V 2 bases and J 6 bases, with 12 bases left between them. Per germline, CDR1 LGHDT and CDR2 YNNKEL (reference sequence). The CDR3 has 14 residues. For the CDR3, the DNA is TGTGCCAGCAGCCAAAGGACATCATCGGATACGCAGTATTTT. This gives the protein CASSQRTSSDTQYF.